Each of the 19 T cell receptor beta chains below was sequenced from the same sample in a study of CXCR3-negative and CXCR3-positive naive CD8 T cells. Broader study findings: CXCR3-negative naive cells had less hydrophobic TRB CDR3s than did CXCR3-positive naive cells.

UMI-tagged TRB cDNA libraries were built via 5' RACE. TCRdb reprocessed the 5' RACE reads, keeping one entry per CDR3 protein, no DNA. Recorded for this sample: thousands of distinct CDR3 sequences. These receptors' antigens are unknown. The sequencing sample was made of naive CXCR3+ CD8+ T cells from blood. Subset defined: CD45RO-CCR7+CD27+CD95- naive CD8+ T cells expressing CXCR3 (TNR3+). Receptors were obtained from a human donor in good health. Some clones in this sample may be carry-over from other donors' samples.

This clonotype registers medium-sized (0.01 to 0.1%) by frequency. The V and J genes are TRBV15 and TRBJ2-3; there is no DNA to check the TCRdb D call of TRBD2. The CDR3 contains 12 residues. Germline V lookup: CDR1 LNHNV, CDR2 YYDKDF (reference sequence). The chain's CDR3 is CATSEGGGTQYF.

The rearrangement links TRBV5-6 to TRBJ1-5. The germline gives CDR1 SGHDT, CDR2 YYEEEE. The CDR3 has 12 residues. The CDR3 protein is CASSLADQPQHF. Full variable domain (rest looked up from reference TRBV5-6 and TRBJ1-5): DAGVTQSPTHLIKTRGQQVTLRCSPKSGHDTVSWYQQALGQGPQFIFQYYEEEERQRGNFPDRFSGHQFPNYSSELNVNALLLGDSALYLCASSLADQPQHFGDGTRLSIL.

This chain connects TRBV20-1 to TRBJ2-2; TCRdb returns TRBD1, unconfirmable since there is no DNA. This CDR3 spans 17 amino acids. The germline CDR1 and CDR2 sequences are DFQATT and SNEGSKA (reference sequence). CDR3 residues: CSARHPSLSPGTRELFF.

Its frequency marks this clonotype as medium-sized. The chain carries TRBV3-1 and TRBJ1-1; with no DNA, the TCRdb D assignment of TRBD1 cannot be verified. CDR3 size: 14 residues. Germline V lookup: CDR1 LGHDT, CDR2 YNNKEL (reference sequence). The CDR3 is CASSQEIWTGEAFF.

Judged by frequency, this clonotype is medium-sized. V is TRBV7-9 and J is TRBJ2-1; the TCRdb D gene call, TRBD1, has no DNA to confirm it. There are 15 residues in the CDR3. CDR1 and CDR2 (germline): SEHNR, FQNEAQ (reference sequence). CDR3 sequence reads: CASSWGSGRGGEQFF.

J is TRBJ2-7 and V is TRBV15; as DNA is missing, the TRBD1 call by TCRdb cannot be tested. This CDR3 has 13 residues. Germline CDR1 reads LNHNV; CDR2 reads YYDKDF (reference sequence). This chain's CDR3 is CATSRDRVVEQYF.

This clonotype ranks as medium-sized in terms of frequency. The V call is TRBV13, the J call TRBJ2-3; TCRdb's D gene call, TRBD1, goes unchecked for lack of DNA. CDR1 PRHDT and CDR2 FYEKMQ come from the germline V gene (reference sequence). The length of the CDR3 is 12 residues. CDR3 amino acids: CASSGRGDTQYF.

Frequency places this clonotype as medium-sized. This chain connects TRBV29-1 to TRBJ1-2. CDR1 is SQVTM and CDR2 is ANQGSEA in the germline V gene. CDR3 length: 13 amino acids. The CDR3 sequence is CSVADSIDYGYTF.

The chain links TRBV11-3 to TRBJ2-1. Germline loops: CDR1 SGHNT, CDR2 YENEEA. The CDR3 contains 12 residues. The CDR3 sequence is CASSFMGNEQFF.

The J gene is TRBJ2-5, the V gene TRBV19. The CDR3 is 12 amino acids. Germline values: CDR1 LNHDA, CDR2 SQIVND (reference sequence). CDR3 sequence reads: CATSDEQETQYF.

This chain joins TRBV12-3 or TRBV12-4 and TRBJ2-1; checking the TCRdb D call of TRBD1 is not possible without DNA. There are 15 residues in the CDR3. CDR3 sequence reads: CASSTTGSKGNEQFF.

V usage is TRBV19 and J usage is TRBJ2-3. The CDR3 spans 15 residues. The germline V gene has CDR1 LNHDA and CDR2 SQIVND (reference sequence). The chain's CDR3 is CASSMLGTYTGTQYF.

This clonotype ranks as medium-sized (0.01 to 0.1%) in terms of frequency. The J gene is TRBJ1-5, the V gene TRBV10-3. Germline V lookup: CDR1 ENHRY, CDR2 SYGVKD. The CDR3 length is 13 residues. The CDR3 spells CATGISSGQPQHF.

By frequency, this clonotype is medium-sized. V gene TRBV2 combines with J gene TRBJ1-5. This CDR3 is 17 amino acids long. CDR1 and CDR2 (germline): SNHLY, FYNNEI. CDR3 in amino acids: CASSVGPHSVINQPQHF.

The gene calls are TRBV6-2 or TRBV6-3 and TRBJ2-6. The CDR3 totals 13 residues. Per germline, CDR1 MNHEY and CDR2 SVGEGT. The CDR3: CASSWSGANVLTF.

V and J are TRBV13 and TRBJ1-6. Germline V gene data show CDR1 as PRHDT and CDR2 as FYEKMQ (reference sequence). CDR3 size: 12 residues. The CDR3 is CASSLGGSPLHF.

This chain joins TRBV28 and TRBJ2-3; TCRdb selects TRBD2, and the lack of DNA leaves this call unchecked. This CDR3 is built from 15 residues. Germline V lookup: CDR1 MDHEN, CDR2 SYDVKM. Here the CDR3 reads CASSSLAESTDTQYF.

This sequence joins TRBV5-1 and TRBJ2-3. From germline, CDR1 is SGHRS and CDR2 YFSETQ. This CDR3 is built from 12 residues. CDR3 sequence reads: CASSGLGDTQYF.

This clonotype is identified as medium-sized from frequency. This sequence joins TRBV29-1 and TRBJ2-2; TCRdb gives TRBD2 as the D gene, but with no DNA this cannot be confirmed. This CDR3 contains 14 residues. Germline V CDR1 and CDR2: SQVTM, ANQGSEA. CDR3: CSVEGTIATGELFF.